The next 20 T cell receptor beta chains were all read from a single sample in a study of T cell responses to AZD1222 COVID-19 vaccine. The protocol was immunoSEQ multiplex PCR, while the TCRdb copy is restricted to in-frame clones and leaves out a portion. The top ten clones hold roughly 5% of a sample with tens of thousands of clones, about 90% of them seen once. This material consisted of peripheral blood, taken on day 0 of MenACWY control vaccination. These receptors were taken from an adult in good health.

J is TRBJ2-3 and V is TRBV4-3; D call uncertain. Trimming took 2 bases from V and 5 from J, leaving 14 bases between them. This CDR3 region has 15 residues. Per the germline V gene, CDR1 is LGHNA and CDR2 is YSLEER. The CDR3 DNA is TGCGCCAGCAGCCAATCAAGGTCACTGGGAGATACGCAGTATTTT. This sequence encodes CASSQSRSLGDTQYF.

This chain links TRBV28 with TRBJ2-7; 8 bases agree with TRBD2. The CDR3 has 14 residues. V shed 2 bases and J 4 bases; nucleotides not matched to a gene: 4. Germline CDR1 is MDHEN and CDR2 is SYDVKM. This chain's CDR3 is CASSLGSSGYEQYF. The CDR3 DNA is TGTGCCAGCAGTTTAGGCTCTAGCGGGTACGAGCAGTACTTC.

This chain links TRBV18 with TRBJ2-5, with D hard to call. Germline V lookup: CDR1 KGHSH, CDR2 LQKENI. V was pared by 2 bases and J by 3 bases, with 7 bases between. CDR3 size: 13 residues. The CDR3 sequence: CASSPNDEETQYF. Here the CDR3 DNA reads TGTGCCAGCTCACCAAACGACGAAGAGACCCAGTACTTC.

This chain joins TRBV6-5 and TRBJ2-7; D is perhaps TRBD1 (6 bases). Germline V gene sequence: CDR1 MNHEY, CDR2 SVGAGI. This CDR3 spans 15 amino acids. V dropped 6 bases and J dropped 0 bases, with 15 bases sitting between them. This CDR3 reads CASRAGQFNSYEQYF. DNA of the CDR3: TGTGCCAGCAGGGCCGGACAGTTCAACTCCTACGAGCAGTACTTC.

The chain links TRBV18 to TRBJ2-7; weak D call: TRBD1 (5 bases). The CDR3 consists of 15 residues. Germline V gene data show CDR1 as KGHSH and CDR2 as LQKENI. Trimming removed 5 bases at V and 0 bases at J, with 14 bases between. The CDR3 protein is CASSARGAGSYEQYF. The CDR3 coding sequence is TGTGCCAGCTCAGCAAGGGGTGCCGGCTCCTACGAGCAGTACTTC.

This chain joins TRBV2 and TRBJ1-4, with TRBD1 identical over 8 bases. The CDR3 loop spans 14 amino acids. Losses at the gene ends were 3 bases for V and 8 bases for J; bases not matched to a gene: 5. Germline CDR1 reads SNHLY; CDR2 reads FYNNEI. The CDR3 nucleotides read TGTGCCAGCAGTGAGGGACAGGTGGGAGAAAAACTGTTTTTT. Translation gives CASSEGQVGEKLFF.

This clone was detected once. V usage is TRBV18 and J usage is TRBJ2-3, with D perhaps given as TRBD1 or TRBD2 (5 bases each). Trimming took off 5 bases at V and 0 bases at J, with 12 bases between the two ends. The CDR3 consists of 15 residues. Per germline, CDR1 KGHSH and CDR2 LQKENI. The CDR3 sequence: CASSTNGASTDTQYF. CDR3 DNA sequence: TGTGCCAGCTCAACCAACGGGGCTAGCACAGATACGCAGTATTTT.

The chain combines TRBV4-2 with TRBJ2-1; D may be TRBD1 (5 bases). Germline V CDR1 and CDR2: LGHNA, YNFKEQ. The CDR3 has 16 amino acids. Trimming stripped 1 base from V and 0 bases from J, with 10 bases between. The CDR3: CASSQGGQSSYNEQFF. The CDR3 DNA reads as TGTGCCAGCAGCCAAGGGGGCCAGAGCTCCTACAATGAGCAGTTCTTC.

This chain uses TRBV5-1 with TRBJ1-1; D may be TRBD1 (6 bases). The CDR3 loop spans 14 amino acids. Germline assignment: CDR1 SGHRS and CDR2 YFSETQ. Trimming shortened V by 4 bases and J by 2 bases, and 12 bases separated the two germline ends. In DNA, the CDR3 is TGCGCCAGCAGCCCGGACAGCCCCAACACTGAAGCTTTCTTT. It specifies CASSPDSPNTEAFF.

The CDR3 here is CASLRGQNTGELFF. Written as DNA, the CDR3 is TGTGCCAGCTTGAGGGGGCAAAACACCGGGGAGCTGTTTTTT. The J gene is TRBJ2-2, the V gene TRBV6-6; 7 positions match TRBD1. Trimming at V came to 8 bases and at J to 2 bases, leaving 5 bases not matched to a gene. The V gene's germline CDR1 is MNHNY and CDR2 SVGAGI (reference sequence). The CDR3 extends over 14 amino acids.

The V gene is TRBV28, the J gene TRBJ1-5; D gene unclear. CDR1 and CDR2 (germline): MDHEN, SYDVKM. Between the trimmed V and J ends, which lost 2 bases and 4 bases, there was a span of 6 bases. This CDR3 region has 13 residues. CDR3 sequence: CASSLAANQPQHF. The CDR3 nucleotides read TGTGCCAGCAGTTTAGCCGCTAATCAGCCCCAGCATTTT.

The chain uses TRBV4-3 and TRBJ2-2, with D tentatively TRBD1 or TRBD2 (5 bases each). CDR3 length: 14 amino acids. From germline, CDR1 is LGHNA and CDR2 YSLEER. Trimming stripped 0 bases from V and 9 bases from J, with 11 bases between. The chain's CDR3 is CASSQDHGARELFF. The CDR3 nucleotides are TGCGCCAGCAGCCAAGATCACGGGGCGCGGGAGCTGTTTTTT.

The CDR3 DNA reads TGTGCCAGCAGCGTGGACAGCGTTGTCATACCCCTCCACTTT. It is translated as CASSVDSVVIPLHF. The chain recombines TRBV7-9 with TRBJ1-6; a weak D match, TRBD1 (6 bases). Per the germline V gene, CDR1 is SEHNR and CDR2 is FQNEAQ (reference sequence). V lost 5 bases and J lost 12, with 17 bases in between. The CDR3 consists of 14 residues.

The V and J genes are TRBV4-2 and TRBJ2-5; D gene ambiguous. From germline, CDR1 is LGHNA and CDR2 YNFKEQ. The CDR3 runs 14 residues. The ends were cut back, 0 bases at V and 4 bases at J, with 9 bases in the middle. The CDR3 here is CASSQEPLGETQYF. CDR3 bases: TGTGCCAGCAGCCAAGAACCCTTGGGAGAGACCCAGTACTTC.

This sequence joins TRBV20-1 and TRBJ1-2, with D uncertain. The CDR3 consists of 17 residues. The V end lost 3 bases, the J end lost 0 bases, and 20 bases lay between the germline ends. The germline CDR1 and CDR2 sequences are DFQATT and SNEGSKA (reference sequence). The CDR3 bases are TGCAGTGCTAGTGTACCGGTCAGGTTTCAAGCTAACTATGGCTACACCTTC. This codes for CSASVPVRFQANYGYTF.

The chain joins TRBV10-2 to TRBJ1-3; 7 bases line up with TRBD1. V shed 9 bases and J 4 bases; nucleotides not matched to a gene: 9. From germline, CDR1 is WSHSY and CDR2 SAAADI. This CDR3 has 14 residues. CDR3 DNA sequence: TGCGCCAGTCGACAGGGAACGGGGGGAAACACCATATATTTT. It specifies CASRQGTGGNTIYF.

CDR3 protein: CASSPTGWDYEQYF. The CDR3 coding sequence is TGTGCCAGCAGTCCGACAGGGTGGGACTACGAGCAGTACTTC. This chain joins TRBV28 and TRBJ2-7; TRBD1 aligns across 7 bases. Losses at the gene ends were 5 bases for V and 3 bases for J; bases not matched to a gene: 7. Germline V gene lookup returns CDR1 MDHEN and CDR2 SYDVKM. The CDR3 consists of 14 residues.

The J gene is TRBJ1-1, the V gene TRBV6-6; D gene uncertain. Germline V gene lookup returns CDR1 MNHNY and CDR2 SVGAGI (reference sequence). The CDR3 covers 13 residues. Trimming removed 1 base from V and 1 base from J, with 4 bases in between. The DNA for the CDR3 is TGTGCCAGCAGTTACTGGAGGAACACTGAAGCTTTCTTT. Amino acid sequence: CASSYWRNTEAFF.

The chain is built from TRBV29-1 and TRBJ2-1, with D perhaps TRBD1 or TRBD2 (7 bases each). V lost 0 bases to trimming and J lost 7 bases, with 19 bases between them. This CDR3 has 16 amino acids. In germline, CDR1 is SQVTM, CDR2 ANQGSEA. CDR3 coding DNA: TGCAGCGTTGAAGAGGGAGGGGGCTCTGGCCGAAATGAGCAGTTCTTC. Amino acid sequence: CSVEEGGGSGRNEQFF.

The genes are TRBV6-1 and TRBJ1-6; no clear D gene. The CDR3 covers 15 residues. Germline loops: CDR1 MNHNS, CDR2 SASEGT. Trimming shortened V by 2 bases and J by 10 bases, and 15 bases separated the two germline ends. The chain's CDR3 is CASSERSLETSPLHF. The CDR3 nucleotides read TGTGCCAGCAGTGAACGGTCGCTCGAAACCTCACCCCTCCACTTT.